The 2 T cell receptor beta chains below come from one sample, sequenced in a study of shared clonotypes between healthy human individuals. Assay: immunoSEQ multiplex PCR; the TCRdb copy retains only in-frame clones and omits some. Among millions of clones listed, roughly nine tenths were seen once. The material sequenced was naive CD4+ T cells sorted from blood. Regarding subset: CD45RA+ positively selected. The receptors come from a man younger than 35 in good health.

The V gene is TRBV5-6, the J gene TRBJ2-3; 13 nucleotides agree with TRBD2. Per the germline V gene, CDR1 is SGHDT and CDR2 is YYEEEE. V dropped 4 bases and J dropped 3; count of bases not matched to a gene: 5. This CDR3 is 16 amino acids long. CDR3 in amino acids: CASSTRTSGRTDTQYF. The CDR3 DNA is TGTGCCAGCAGCACCCGGACTAGCGGGAGAACAGATACGCAGTATTTT.

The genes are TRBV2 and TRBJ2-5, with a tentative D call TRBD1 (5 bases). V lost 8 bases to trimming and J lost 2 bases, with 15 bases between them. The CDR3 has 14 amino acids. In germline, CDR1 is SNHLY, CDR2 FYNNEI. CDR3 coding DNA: TGTGCCAGCCGACAGTCCTTGGGGCAAGAGACCCAGTACTTC. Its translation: CASRQSLGQETQYF.